The sample holds many counts of the clone carrying this TCR beta chain. The source of the sample is a study of CD8 T cells in ankylosing spondylitis. The CDR3 has 18 residues. CDR1 SGHAT and CDR2 FQNNGV come from the germline V gene. V was trimmed by 0 bases and J by 2 bases, leaving 17 bases between them. Each CDR3 protein is one row after TCRdb ran MiXCR on the 5' RACE reads. Here the sample spans fewer than 200,000 distinct CDR3 sequences, 15% to 20% being singletons. This sequence was found in a male donor aged 5-30 years with ankylosing spondylitis or in good health (not recorded which). Sequenced: blood, either unsorted or a sorted T cell fraction (not recorded which). V gene TRBV11-2 combines with J gene TRBJ2-1, with D maybe TRBD1 (5 bases). DNA for the CDR3: TGTGCCAGCAGCTTAGATAGAGGTAAAACAGGCGCCTACAATGAGCAGTTCTTC. This codes for CASSLDRGKTGAYNEQFF. Based on the CDR3 plus reference TRBV11-2 and TRBJ2-1, the full variable domain is EAGVAQSPRYKIIEKRQSVAFWCNPISGHATLYWYQQILGQGPKLLIQFQNNGVVDDSQLPKDRFSAERLKGVDSTLKIQPAKLEDSAVYLCASSLDRGKTGAYNEQFFGPGTRLTVL.